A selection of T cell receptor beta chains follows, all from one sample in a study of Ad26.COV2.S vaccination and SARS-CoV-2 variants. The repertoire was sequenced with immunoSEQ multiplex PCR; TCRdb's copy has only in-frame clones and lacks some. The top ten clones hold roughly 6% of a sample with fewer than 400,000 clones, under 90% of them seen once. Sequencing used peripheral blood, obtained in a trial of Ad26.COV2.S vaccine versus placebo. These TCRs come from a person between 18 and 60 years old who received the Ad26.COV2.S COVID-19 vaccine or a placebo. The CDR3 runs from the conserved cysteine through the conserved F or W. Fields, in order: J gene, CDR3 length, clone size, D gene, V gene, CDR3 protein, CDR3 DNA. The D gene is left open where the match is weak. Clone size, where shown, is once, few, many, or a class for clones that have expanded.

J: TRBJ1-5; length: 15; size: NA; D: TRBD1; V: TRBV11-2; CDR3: CASSTTGGAGQPQHF; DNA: TGTGCCAGCAGCACCACAGGGGGCGCCGGGCAGCCCCAGCATTTT
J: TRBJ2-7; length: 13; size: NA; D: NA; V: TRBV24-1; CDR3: CATSDPPRAEQYF; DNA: TGTGCCACCAGTGATCCACCGCGGGCCGAGCAGTACTTC
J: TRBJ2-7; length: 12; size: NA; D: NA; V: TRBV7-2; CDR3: CASSPPIVEQYF; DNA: TGTGCCAGCAGCCCCCCTATTGTAGAGCAGTACTTC
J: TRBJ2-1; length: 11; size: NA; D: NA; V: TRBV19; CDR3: CASSHNGGQFF; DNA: TGTGCCAGTAGTCACAACGGGGGGCAGTTCTTC
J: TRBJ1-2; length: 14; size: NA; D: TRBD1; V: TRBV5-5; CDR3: CASSLQGEGAHYTF; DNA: TGTGCCAGCAGCCTACAGGGGGAAGGGGCTCACTACACCTTC
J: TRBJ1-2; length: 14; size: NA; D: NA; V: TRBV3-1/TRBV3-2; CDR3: CASTPSPTNYGYTF; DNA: TGTGCCAGCACCCCAAGCCCCACTAACTATGGCTACACCTTC
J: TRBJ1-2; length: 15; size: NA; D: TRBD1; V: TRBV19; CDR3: CASSTPRGRTHGYTF; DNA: TGTGCCAGTAGTACTCCCAGGGGGCGGACCCATGGCTACACCTTC
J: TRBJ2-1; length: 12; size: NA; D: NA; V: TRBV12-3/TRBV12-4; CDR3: CASSPTYNEQFF; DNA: TGTGCCAGCAGTCCTACTTATAATGAGCAGTTCTTC
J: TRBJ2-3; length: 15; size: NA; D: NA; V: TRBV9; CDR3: CASSVTLVSSDTQYF; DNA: TGTGCCAGCAGCGTAACTCTAGTCAGCTCAGATACGCAGTATTTT
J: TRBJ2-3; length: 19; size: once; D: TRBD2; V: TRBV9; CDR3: CASSQLTGGRAISTDTQYF; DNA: TGTGCCAGCAGCCAGCTGACGGGCGGGAGGGCCATTAGCACAGATACGCAGTATTTT
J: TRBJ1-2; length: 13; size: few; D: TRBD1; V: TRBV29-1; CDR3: CSVEARGYGGYTF; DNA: TGCAGCGTTGAAGCCAGGGGGTACGGTGGCTACACCTTC
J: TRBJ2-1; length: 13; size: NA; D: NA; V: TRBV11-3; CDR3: CASSLSEHQWQFF; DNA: TGTGCCAGCAGCTTAAGCGAGCATCAGTGGCAGTTCTTC
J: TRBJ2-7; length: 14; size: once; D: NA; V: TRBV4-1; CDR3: CASSSSGTTYEQYF; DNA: TGCGCCAGCAGCTCCTCCGGGACAACCTACGAGCAGTACTTC
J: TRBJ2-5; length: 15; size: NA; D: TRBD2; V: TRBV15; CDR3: CATSKGAGGKETQYF; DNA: TGTGCCACCAGCAAGGGAGCGGGGGGTAAAGAGACCCAGTACTTC
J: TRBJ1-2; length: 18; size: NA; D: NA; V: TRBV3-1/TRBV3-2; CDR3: CASSHSKETGYPNYGYTF; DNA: TGTGCCAGCAGCCATTCAAAAGAGACAGGCTACCCTAACTATGGCTACACCTTC
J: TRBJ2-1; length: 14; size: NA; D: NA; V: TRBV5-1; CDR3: CASSLALGLPEQFF; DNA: TGCGCCAGCAGCTTGGCCCTGGGGCTGCCCGAGCAGTTCTTC
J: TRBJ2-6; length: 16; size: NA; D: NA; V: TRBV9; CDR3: CASSVASSSGANVLTF; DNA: TGTGCCAGCAGCGTAGCCTCTTCCTCTGGGGCCAACGTCCTGACTTTC
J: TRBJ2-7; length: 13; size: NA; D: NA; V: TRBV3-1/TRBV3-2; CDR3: CASSQEEGYEQYF; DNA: TGTGCCAGCAGCCAAGAGGAGGGCTACGAGCAGTACTTC
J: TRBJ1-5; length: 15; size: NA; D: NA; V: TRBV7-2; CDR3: CASSPGAVYNQPQHF; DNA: TGTGCCAGCAGCCCAGGGGCAGTTTACAATCAGCCCCAGCATTTT
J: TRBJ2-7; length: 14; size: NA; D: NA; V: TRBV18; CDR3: CASSPPGPTYEQYF; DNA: TGTGCCAGCTCACCACCGGGGCCTACCTACGAGCAGTACTTC
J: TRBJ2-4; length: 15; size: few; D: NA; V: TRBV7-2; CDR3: CASSLTDLAKNIQYF; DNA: TGTGCCAGCAGCTTGACCGACCTAGCCAAAAACATTCAGTACTTC
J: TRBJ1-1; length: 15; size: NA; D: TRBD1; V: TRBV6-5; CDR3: CASSRNPTGGTEAFF; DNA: TGTGCCAGCAGTCGAAACCCTACAGGGGGCACTGAAGCTTTCTTT
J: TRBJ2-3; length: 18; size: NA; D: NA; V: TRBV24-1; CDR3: CATSDSALSSASTDTQYF; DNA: TGTGCCACCAGTGATTCCGCATTAAGTAGCGCAAGCACAGATACGCAGTATTTT